This record concerns one TCR beta chain sequence. Its specificity is unknown. The source of the sample is a study of T cell responses to AZD1222 COVID-19 vaccine. Notes on the study in general: Elevations in Spike-specific TCR breadth and depth followed administration of two AZD1222 doses. Close to half of spike-specific TCRs reportedly recognize unmutated variant regions. It should be noted that donors were predominantly white British and more often female, and clonal diversity was possibly underestimated. Repertoire sampling was restricted to post-peak T cell response timepoints.

Measured with immunoSEQ multiplex PCR; TCRdb has only the in-frame clones, and not every one. The table records roughly 170,000 clones, roughly nine tenths of them present only once. The CDR3 loop spans 15 amino acids. After removal of 7 bases from V and 5 bases from J, the junction contained 11 bases not matched to a gene. Germline CDR1 reads SGDLS; CDR2 reads YYNGEE. The sequence derives from an adult in good health. This chain joins TRBV9 and TRBJ1-1; 10 nucleotides align to TRBD1. Sequencing was performed on peripheral blood, taken on day 0 of AZD1222 vaccination. The CDR3 spells CASETYGTGDTEAFF. The CDR3 DNA reads as TGTGCCAGCGAGACATACGGGACAGGGGATACTGAAGCTTTCTTT.